This T cell receptor (beta chain) was identified in a study of Graves' ophthalmopathy and Graves' hyperthyroidism. This clonotype was seen a handful of times. CDR3 regions of TCR beta were amplified from RNA transcripts. Scientists carried out first-round RT-PCR using HTBI primers and then a second-round multiplex PCR. Each CDR3 protein is one row after TCRdb ran MiXCR on the multiplex PCR reads. The sample holds hundreds of thousands of distinct CDR3 sequences, roughly 15% seen once. The CDR3 spans 15 residues. CDR1 is MNHEY and CDR2 is SVGAGI in the germline V gene. With 4 bases clipped from V and 5 bases from J, the junction kept 7 bases outside the gene matches.

The sequence was obtained from a woman under 30 with stable Graves' hyperthyroidism. This chain uses TRBV6-5 with TRBJ2-2; 7 bases match TRBD2. Material: peripheral blood. CDR3 sequence (DNA): TGTGCCAGCAGTTCCCCTGGGGGGGGGACCGGGGAGCTGTTTTTT. Protein: CASSSPGGGTGELFF.